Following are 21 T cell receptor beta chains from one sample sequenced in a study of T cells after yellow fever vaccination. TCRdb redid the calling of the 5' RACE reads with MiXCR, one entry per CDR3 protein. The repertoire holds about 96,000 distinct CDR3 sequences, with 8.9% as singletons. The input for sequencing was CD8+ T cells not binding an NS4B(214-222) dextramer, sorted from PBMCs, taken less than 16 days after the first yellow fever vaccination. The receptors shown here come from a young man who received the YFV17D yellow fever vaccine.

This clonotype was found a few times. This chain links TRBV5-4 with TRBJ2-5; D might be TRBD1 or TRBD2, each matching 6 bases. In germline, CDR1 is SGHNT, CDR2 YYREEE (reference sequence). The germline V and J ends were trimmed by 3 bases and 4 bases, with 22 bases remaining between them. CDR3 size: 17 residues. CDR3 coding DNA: TGTGCCAGCAGCTCTGGAGGGGGAGTGTTGAGGGGAGAGACCCAGTACTTC. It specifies CASSSGGGVLRGETQYF.

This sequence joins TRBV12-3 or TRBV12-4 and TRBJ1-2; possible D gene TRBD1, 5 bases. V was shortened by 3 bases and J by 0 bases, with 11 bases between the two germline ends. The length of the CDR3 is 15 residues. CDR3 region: CASSFLGVANYGYTF. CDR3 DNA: TGTGCCAGCAGTTTTTTGGGGGTAGCTAACTATGGCTACACCTTC.

In DNA form, the CDR3 reads TGTGCCAGTAGCCCCGGGGGGTGGGGGAATCAGCCCCAGCATTTT. Translation: CASSPGGWGNQPQHF. This chain uses TRBV19 with TRBJ1-5; the D gene is possibly TRBD1 (5 bases). The CDR3 sequence is 15 residues long. The ends were cut back, 6 bases at V and 4 bases at J, with 16 bases in the middle. Germline V lookup: CDR1 LNHDA, CDR2 SQIVND (reference sequence).

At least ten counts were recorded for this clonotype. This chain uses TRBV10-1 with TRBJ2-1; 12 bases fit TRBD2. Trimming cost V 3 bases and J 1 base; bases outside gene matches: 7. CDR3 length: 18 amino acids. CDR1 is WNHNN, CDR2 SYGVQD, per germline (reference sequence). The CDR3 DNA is TGCGCCAGCAGTGACCGGACTAGCGGGAAGAAGTCCTACAATGAGCAGTTCTTC. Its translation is CASSDRTSGKKSYNEQFF.

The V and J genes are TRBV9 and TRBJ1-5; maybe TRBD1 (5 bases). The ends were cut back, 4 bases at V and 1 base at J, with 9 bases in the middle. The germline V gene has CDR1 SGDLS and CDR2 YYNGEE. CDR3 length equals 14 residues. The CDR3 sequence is CASSLGPSNQPQHF. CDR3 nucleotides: TGTGCCAGCAGCCTGGGACCGAGCAATCAGCCCCAGCATTTT. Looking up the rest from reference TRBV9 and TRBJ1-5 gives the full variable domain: DSGVTQTPKHLITATGQRVTLRCSPRSGDLSVYWYQQSLDQGLQFLIQYYNGEERAKGNILERFSAQQFPDLHSELNLSSLELGDSALYFCASSLGPSNQPQHFGDGTRLSIL.

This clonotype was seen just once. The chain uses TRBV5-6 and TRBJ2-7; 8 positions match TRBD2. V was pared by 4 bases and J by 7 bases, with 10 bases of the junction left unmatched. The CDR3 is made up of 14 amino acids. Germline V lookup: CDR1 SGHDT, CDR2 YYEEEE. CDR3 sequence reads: CASSLGLAQWEQYV. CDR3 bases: TGTGCCAGCAGCCTCGGACTAGCCCAATGGGAGCAGTACGTC.

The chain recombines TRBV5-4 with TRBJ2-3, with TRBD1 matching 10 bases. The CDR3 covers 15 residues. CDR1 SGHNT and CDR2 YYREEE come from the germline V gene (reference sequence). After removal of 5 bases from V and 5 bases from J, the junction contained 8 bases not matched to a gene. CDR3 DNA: TGTGCCAGCAGGAGGGGGGACAGGGGAGTAGATACGCAGTATTTT. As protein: CASRRGDRGVDTQYF.

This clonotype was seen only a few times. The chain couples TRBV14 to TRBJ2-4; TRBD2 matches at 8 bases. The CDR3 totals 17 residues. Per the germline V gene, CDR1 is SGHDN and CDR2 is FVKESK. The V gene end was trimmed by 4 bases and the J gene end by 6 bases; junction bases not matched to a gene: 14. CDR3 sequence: CASSLAPRTSRLNIQYF. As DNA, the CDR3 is TGTGCCAGCAGCCTCGCCCCTCGGACTAGCCGATTAAACATTCAGTACTTC.

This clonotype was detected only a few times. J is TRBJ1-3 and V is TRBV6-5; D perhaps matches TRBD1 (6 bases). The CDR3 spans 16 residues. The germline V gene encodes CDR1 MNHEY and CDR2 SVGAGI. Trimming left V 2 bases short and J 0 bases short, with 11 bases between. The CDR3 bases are TGTGCCAGCAGTTACAGGCAGGGACACTCTGGAAACACCATATATTTT. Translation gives CASSYRQGHSGNTIYF.

CDR3 loop: CASRQPPNGYTF. The CDR3 nucleotides are TGTGCCAGCAGGCAGCCCCCCAATGGCTACACCTTC. J is TRBJ1-2 and V is TRBV2; no clear D gene. The CDR3 runs 12 residues. V dropped 6 bases and J dropped 6 bases, with 11 bases sitting between them. Germline V gene data show CDR1 as SNHLY and CDR2 as FYNNEI.

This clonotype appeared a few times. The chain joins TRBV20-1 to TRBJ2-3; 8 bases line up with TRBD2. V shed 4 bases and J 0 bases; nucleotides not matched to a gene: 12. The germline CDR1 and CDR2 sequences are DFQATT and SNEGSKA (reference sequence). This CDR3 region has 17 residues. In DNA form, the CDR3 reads TGCAGTGCTACAGCAGCGGGGGAAGTCCTTAGCACAGATACGCAGTATTTT. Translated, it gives CSATAAGEVLSTDTQYF.

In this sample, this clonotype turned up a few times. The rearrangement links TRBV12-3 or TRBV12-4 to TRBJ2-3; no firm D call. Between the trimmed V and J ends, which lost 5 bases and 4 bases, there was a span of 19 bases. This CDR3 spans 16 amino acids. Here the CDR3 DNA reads TGTGCCAGCAGTGCGATTCCGGTTCATAATGCAGATACGCAGTATTTT. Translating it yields CASSAIPVHNADTQYF.

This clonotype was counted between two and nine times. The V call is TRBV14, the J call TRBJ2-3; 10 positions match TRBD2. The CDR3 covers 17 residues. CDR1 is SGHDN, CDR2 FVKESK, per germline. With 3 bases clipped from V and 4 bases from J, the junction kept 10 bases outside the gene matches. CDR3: CASSHYSGGAFADTQYF. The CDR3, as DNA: TGTGCCAGCAGCCACTACAGCGGGGGGGCCTTCGCAGATACGCAGTATTTT. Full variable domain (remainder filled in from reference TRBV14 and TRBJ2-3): EAGVTQFPSHSVIEKGQTVTLRCDPISGHDNLYWYRRVMGKEIKFLLHFVKESKQDESGMPNNRFLAERTGGTYSTLKVQPAELEDSGVYFCASSHYSGGAFADTQYFGPGTRLTVL.

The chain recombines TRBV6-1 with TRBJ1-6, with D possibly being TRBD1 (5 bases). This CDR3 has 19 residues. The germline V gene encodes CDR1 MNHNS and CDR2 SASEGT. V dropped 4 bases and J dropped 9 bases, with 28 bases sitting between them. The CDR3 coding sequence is TGTGCCAGCAGTGGCGCAGGGCGCGGGGTGAGCCTTGACACTTCACCCCTCCACTTT. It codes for CASSGAGRGVSLDTSPLHF.

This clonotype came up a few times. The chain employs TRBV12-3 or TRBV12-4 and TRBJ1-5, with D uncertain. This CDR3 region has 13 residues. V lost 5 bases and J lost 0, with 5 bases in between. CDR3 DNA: TGTGCCAGCAGTGTGTATAGCAATCAGCCCCAGCATTTT. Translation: CASSVYSNQPQHF.

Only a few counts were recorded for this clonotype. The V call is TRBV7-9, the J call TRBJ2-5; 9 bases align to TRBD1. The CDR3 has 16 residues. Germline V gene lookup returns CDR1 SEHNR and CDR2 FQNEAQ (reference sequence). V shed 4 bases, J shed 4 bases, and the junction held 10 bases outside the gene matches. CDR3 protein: CASSSHRGLTRETQYF. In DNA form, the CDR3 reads TGTGCCAGCAGCTCCCACAGGGGGCTGACCCGAGAGACCCAGTACTTC. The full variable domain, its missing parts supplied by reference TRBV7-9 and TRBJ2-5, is DTGVSQNPRHKITKRGQNVTFRCDPISEHNRLYWYRQTLGQGPEFLTYFQNEAQLEKSRLLSDRFSAERPKGSFSTLEIQRTEQGDSAMYLCASSSHRGLTRETQYFGPGTRLLVL.

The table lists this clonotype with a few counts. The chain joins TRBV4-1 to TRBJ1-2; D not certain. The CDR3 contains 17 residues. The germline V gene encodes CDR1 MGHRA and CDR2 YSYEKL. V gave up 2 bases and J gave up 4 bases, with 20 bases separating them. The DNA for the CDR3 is TGCGCCAGCAGCCAATCCGGTGGGCTTCCCCCCACCTATGGCTACACCTTC. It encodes CASSQSGGLPPTYGYTF.

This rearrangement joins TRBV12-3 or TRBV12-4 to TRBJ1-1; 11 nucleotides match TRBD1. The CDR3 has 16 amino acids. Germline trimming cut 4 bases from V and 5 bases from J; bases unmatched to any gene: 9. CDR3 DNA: TGTGCCAGCAGTTGGATACTTGGACAGGGGGCAACTGAAGCTTTCTTT. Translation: CASSWILGQGATEAFF.

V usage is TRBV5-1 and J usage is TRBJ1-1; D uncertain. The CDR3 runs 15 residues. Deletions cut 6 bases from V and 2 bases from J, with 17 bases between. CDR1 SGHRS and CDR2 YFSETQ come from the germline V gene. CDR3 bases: TGCGCCAGCAACATATATAGTGGGTTTAACACTGAAGCTTTCTTT. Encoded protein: CASNIYSGFNTEAFF.

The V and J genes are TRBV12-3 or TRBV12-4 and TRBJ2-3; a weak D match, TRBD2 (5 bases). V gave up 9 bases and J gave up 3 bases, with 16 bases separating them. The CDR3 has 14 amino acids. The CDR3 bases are TGTGCCAGTGGCCTCCTCTGGGAGACAGATACGCAGTATTTT. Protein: CASGLLWETDTQYF.

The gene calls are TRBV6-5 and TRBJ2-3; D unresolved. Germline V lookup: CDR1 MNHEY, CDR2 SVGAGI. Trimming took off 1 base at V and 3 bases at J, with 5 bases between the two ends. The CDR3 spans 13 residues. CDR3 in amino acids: CASSYYPTDTQYF. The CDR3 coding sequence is TGTGCCAGCAGTTACTACCCGACAGATACGCAGTATTTT.